This passage covers 31 T cell receptor beta chains from one sample sequenced in a study of immune characterization of retroperitoneal liposarcoma. TCRdb independently ran MiXCR on the PCR reads; one entry per CDR3 protein. In the table there are about 3,800 distinct CDR3 sequences, approximately 29% of which are singletons. The sequencing sample was made of blood. The receptors were sampled from a female donor with retroperitoneal liposarcoma.

This sequence joins TRBV11-2 and TRBJ2-5, with D possibly being TRBD1 (5 bases). The assigned J gene may be wrong: the sequence end matches TRBJ2-1 better. CDR3 length: 17 residues. Per germline, CDR1 SGHAT and CDR2 FQNNGV. The CDR3, as DNA: TGTGCCAGCAGCTTAGGTATTGGGGCATCGAGCTCCTACGAGCAGTTCTTC. Protein product: CASSLGIGASSSYEQFF.

The chain recombines TRBV6-1 with TRBJ2-3; 12 nucleotides line up with TRBD2. In germline, CDR1 is MNHNS, CDR2 SASEGT. The CDR3 spans 18 residues. Trimming removed 8 bases from V and 2 bases from J; junction bases left unmatched: 14. This CDR3 is CASSLAGGPGRVTDTQYF. CDR3 in DNA: TGTGCCAGCTCCCTAGCGGGGGGGCCTGGTCGGGTCACAGATACGCAGTATTTT.

This clonotype showed up just a few times. The rearrangement uses TRBV30 and TRBJ2-3, with a tentative D call TRBD2 (5 bases). V was clipped by 4 bases and J by 4 bases, with 12 bases between them. CDR1 is GTSNPN and CDR2 is SVGIG in the germline V gene (reference sequence). The CDR3 is made up of 13 amino acids. The CDR3 sequence is CAWTNGGADTQYF. The CDR3 nucleotides are TGTGCCTGGACCAACGGAGGAGCAGATACGCAGTATTTT. The full variable domain, its missing parts supplied by reference TRBV30 and TRBJ2-3, is SQTIHQWPATLVQPVGSPLSLECTVEGTSNPNLYWYRQAAGRGLQLLFYSVGIGQISSEVPQNLSASRPQDRQFILSSKKLLLSDSGFYLCAWTNGGADTQYFGPGTRLTVL.

This chain uses TRBV6-4 with TRBJ2-1; 11 bases are shared with TRBD2. Germline values: CDR1 MRHNA, CDR2 SNTAGT. With 4 bases clipped from V and 8 bases from J, the junction kept 7 bases outside the gene matches. This CDR3 spans 15 amino acids. In DNA form, the CDR3 reads TGTGCCAGCAGTGTAGAAGCTAGCGGGAGGCATGAGCAGTTCTTC. Amino acids: CASSVEASGRHEQFF.

Within the sample, this clonotype is large. V gene TRBV10-1 combines with J gene TRBJ2-1; 7 positions agree with TRBD2. This CDR3 has 17 residues. The germline V gene has CDR1 WNHNN and CDR2 SYGVQD (reference sequence). V trimming: 2 bases; J trimming: 6 bases; junction bases outside the gene matches: 13. CDR3 nucleotide sequence: TGCGCCAGCAGTGAGACCCCACGGACTAGTCTCTCCAATGAGCAGTTCTTC. Translated, it gives CASSETPRTSLSNEQFF.

The sample holds a few counts of this clonotype. The V gene is TRBV5-1, the J gene TRBJ2-2; 8 bases fit TRBD1. CDR3 size: 15 residues. Losses at the gene ends were 0 bases for V and 8 bases for J; bases not matched to a gene: 6. Germline V gives CDR1 SGHRS, CDR2 YFSETQ. CDR3 sequence (DNA): TGCGCCAGCAGCTTGGTCCAGGGGGCAACGGGGGAGCTGTTTTTT. Translation gives CASSLVQGATGELFF.

This clonotype has a single count. The chain employs TRBV6-1 and TRBJ2-2; maybe TRBD2 (5 bases). The CDR3 extends over 13 amino acids. The V and J ends lost 7 bases and 3 bases respectively, with 9 bases between them. The germline V gene encodes CDR1 MNHNS and CDR2 SASEGT. In nucleotides, the CDR3 is TGTGCCAGCATTCCCGGGGACACCGGGGAGCTGTTTTTT. It yields the protein CASIPGDTGELFF.

V usage is TRBV12-3 or TRBV12-4 and J usage is TRBJ1-1; D is ambiguous. The CDR3 spans 14 residues. With 5 bases removed from V and 2 bases from J, the gap between germline ends came to 12 bases. CDR3 residues: CASSPRLGNTEAFF. In DNA, the CDR3 is TGTGCCAGCAGTCCCCGGTTGGGAAACACTGAAGCTTTCTTT.

This clonotype is medium-sized (0.01 to 0.1%) within its sample. The chain has TRBV6-1 and TRBJ2-1; 8 bases are a match to TRBD2. Germline V gene lookup returns CDR1 MNHNS and CDR2 SASEGT. The length of the CDR3 is 15 residues. Trimming at V came to 5 bases and at J to 5 bases, leaving 8 bases not matched to a gene. In DNA, the CDR3 is TGTGCCAGCAGTTCCAGACTAGCGCGGGACAATGAGCAGTTCTTC. It specifies CASSSRLARDNEQFF.

This clonotype rates as large (0.1 to 1%). The V and J genes are TRBV27 and TRBJ2-1; 7 bases agree with TRBD2. Germline V lookup: CDR1 MNHEY, CDR2 SMNVEV (reference sequence). The CDR3 has 15 amino acids. V trimming: 6 bases; J trimming: 0 bases; junction bases outside the gene matches: 5. The CDR3 sequence: CASRSGDSSYNEQFF. CDR3 DNA sequence: TGTGCCAGCAGAAGCGGGGATAGCTCCTACAATGAGCAGTTCTTC.

CDR3 nucleotide sequence: TGTGCCAGCAGTGGTAGGGAGGGTGAAAAACTGTTTTTT. This codes for CASSGREGEKLFF. This sequence joins TRBV6-1 and TRBJ1-4; D gene uncertain. V shed 4 bases and J shed 7 bases, with 10 bases lying between them. Germline V gene lookup returns CDR1 MNHNS and CDR2 SASEGT. The CDR3 extends over 13 amino acids.

The table lists this clonotype with a few counts. V usage is TRBV5-4 and J usage is TRBJ2-3, with 8 bases lining up with TRBD1. Germline CDR1 reads SGHNT; CDR2 reads YYREEE (reference sequence). CDR3 length: 15 residues. The ends lost 3 bases at V and 4 bases at J; junction bases unmatched: 7. The CDR3 loop is CASSSVRGRADTQYF. Here the CDR3 DNA reads TGTGCCAGCAGCTCAGTCAGGGGGCGCGCAGATACGCAGTATTTT.

The chain links TRBV6-6 to TRBJ2-1, with TRBD2 matching over 8 bases. The CDR3 is 19 amino acids. J lost 5 bases, V lost 0 bases, and 15 bases had no gene match. Germline CDR1 reads MNHNY; CDR2 reads SVGAGI (reference sequence). CDR3 amino acids: CASSYSILRLGTSHNEQFF. In DNA form, the CDR3 reads TGTGCCAGCAGTTACTCGATCCTTCGGTTGGGGACTAGTCACAATGAGCAGTTCTTC.

The chain combines TRBV6-1 with TRBJ2-3, with TRBD1 as a possible D gene (5 bases). There are 12 residues in the CDR3. From germline, CDR1 is MNHNS and CDR2 SASEGT. Trimming took off 5 bases at V and 6 bases at J, with 9 bases between the two ends. Here the CDR3 reads CASSISGDTQYF. CDR3 sequence (DNA): TGTGCCAGCAGTATCTCAGGGGATACGCAGTATTTT.

The chain combines TRBV3-1 with TRBJ2-3; no clear D. CDR1 and CDR2 from the germline V gene are LGHDT and YNNKEL (reference sequence). The CDR3 totals 17 residues. Trimming left V 0 bases short and J 1 base short, with 14 bases between. The CDR3 protein is CASSQDSPGWGTDTQYF. DNA of the CDR3: TGTGCCAGCAGCCAAGATTCTCCTGGTTGGGGCACAGATACGCAGTATTTT.

The chain employs TRBV6-6 and TRBJ2-1, with D maybe TRBD2 (6 bases). Germline CDR1 and CDR2: MNHNY and SVGAGI (reference sequence). The CDR3 totals 19 residues. V lost 3 bases and J 6 bases, leaving 27 bases between the germline ends. CDR3 nucleotide sequence: TGTGCCAGCAGTTATTCCGGTTTTATCGTCCTAGCGCAATCCAATGAGCAGTTCTTC. Translated, it gives CASSYSGFIVLAQSNEQFF.

By sample fraction, this clonotype is medium-sized. A much larger clone differs by one base, so this may be a read error. The genes are TRBV6-1 and TRBJ2-1; 7 bases map to TRBD2. This CDR3 has 15 residues. Germline CDR1 MNHNS, CDR2 SASEGT. The CDR3 nucleotides are TGTGCCAGCAGCGAAGGTGGGGGGGGGATGGAGACCCAGTTCTTC. It yields the protein CASSEGGGGMETQFF.

This clonotype is categorized as medium-sized. This chain connects TRBV24-1 to TRBJ2-1; maybe TRBD2 (5 bases). CDR3 length equals 15 residues. Germline V gives CDR1 KGHDR, CDR2 SFDVKD. V was cut by 6 bases and J by 4 bases, with 15 bases left in between. The CDR3 bases are TGTGCCACCAGTATTCCGGGCGGGCATTACAATGAGCAGTTCTTC. Amino acid sequence: CATSIPGGHYNEQFF.

By sample share, this clonotype is medium-sized. The chain uses TRBV27 and TRBJ2-1; maybe TRBD1 (5 bases). Germline V gene lookup returns CDR1 MNHEY and CDR2 SMNVEV (reference sequence). Trimming cost V 10 bases and J 0 bases, with 10 bases left between them. The CDR3 is made up of 13 amino acids. For the CDR3, the DNA is TGTGCCACCCGACAGAGCTCCTACAATGAGCAGTTCTTC. Its translation is CATRQSSYNEQFF.

The sample holds one count of this clonotype. This chain joins TRBV15 and TRBJ2-5; maybe TRBD1 (6 bases). The CDR3 length is 14 residues. Trimming stripped 0 bases from V and 3 bases from J, with 8 bases between. Germline V gene data show CDR1 as LNHNV and CDR2 as YYDKDF (reference sequence). The CDR3 DNA reads as TGTGCCACCAGCAGAGAAGGGGGAAAAGAGACCCAGTACTTC. Amino acid sequence: CATSREGGKETQYF.

The table lists this clonotype with a few counts. The chain employs TRBV25-1 and TRBJ2-3; 7 nucleotides align to TRBD2. Germline values: CDR1 MGHDK, CDR2 SYGVNS. V shed 1 base and J 4 bases; nucleotides not matched to a gene: 8. This CDR3 comprises 16 residues. CDR3 residues: CASSESAREGADTQYF. CDR3 in DNA: TGTGCCAGCAGTGAATCGGCCAGGGAGGGAGCAGATACGCAGTATTTT.

This clonotype was seen more than once but under ten times. V is TRBV27 and J is TRBJ2-7; 12 bases match TRBD2. This CDR3 is 15 amino acids long. Germline V gene sequence: CDR1 MNHEY, CDR2 SMNVEV (reference sequence). Trimming took 4 bases from V and 0 from J; bases not matched to a gene: 1. CDR3 sequence reads: CASSWTSGVSYEQYF. CDR3 DNA: TGTGCCAGCAGTTGGACTAGCGGGGTCTCCTACGAGCAGTACTTC.

This chain links TRBV11-1 with TRBJ1-4, with a possible D match to TRBD1 (5 bases). CDR1 SGHAT and CDR2 FQDESV come from the germline V gene (reference sequence). This CDR3 contains 14 residues. The V end was cut by 5 bases, the J end by 7 bases, with 14 bases between. This CDR3 is CASSNQGGVEKLFF. Written as DNA, the CDR3 is TGTGCCAGCAGCAACCAGGGAGGCGTTGAAAAACTGTTTTTT. The full variable domain, with the rest looked up from reference TRBV11-1 and TRBJ1-4, is EAEVAQSPRYKITEKSQAVAFWCDPISGHATLYWYRQILGQGPELLVQFQDESVVDDSQLPKDRFSAERLKGVDSTLKIQPAELGDSAMYLCASSNQGGVEKLFFGSGTQLSVL.

The chain links TRBV12-3 or TRBV12-4 to TRBJ1-2, with D perhaps TRBD1 (6 bases). The CDR3 has 14 amino acids. V dropped 5 bases and J dropped 1 base, with 11 bases sitting between them. The CDR3 region has the DNA TGTGCCAGCAGTCGGACAGAGAGTAACTATGGCTACACCTTC. Translating it yields CASSRTESNYGYTF.

This clonotype ranks as large (0.1 to 1%). A read error may account for a junction end that differs from germline. The V call is TRBV11-1, the J call TRBJ2-3; 8 bases fit TRBD1. The length of the CDR3 is 15 residues. Per the germline V gene, CDR1 is SGHAT and CDR2 is FQDESV (reference sequence). CDR3 bases: TGTGCCAGCAGACCAATCGACAGGGGCACAAATACGCAGTATTTT. Its protein is CASRPIDRGTNTQYF.

V usage is TRBV24-1 and J usage is TRBJ2-3; perhaps TRBD1 as D (6 bases). Trimming removed 10 bases at V and 2 bases at J, with 15 bases between. CDR1 is KGHDR and CDR2 is SFDVKD in the germline V gene. This CDR3 comprises 14 residues. CDR3 region: CATGTHTHTDTQYF. In nucleotides, the CDR3 is TGTGCCACAGGGACACACACACACACAGATACGCAGTATTTT.

The chain combines TRBV11-3 with TRBJ2-2; D ambiguous. V dropped 5 bases and J dropped 1 base, with 8 bases sitting between them. The CDR3 length is 14 residues. The germline V gene has CDR1 SGHNT and CDR2 YENEEA. The CDR3 reads CASSGLLNTGELFF. In DNA, the CDR3 is TGTGCCAGCAGCGGGTTACTGAACACCGGGGAGCTGTTTTTT.

V gene TRBV10-3 combines with J gene TRBJ2-1, with TRBD2 matching 10 bases. The CDR3 extends over 19 amino acids. The trim removed 3 bases at V and 4 bases at J, leaving 15 bases unmatched. Germline CDR1 and CDR2: ENHRY and SYGVKD. The CDR3, as DNA: TGTGCCATCAGTGAAAGCGGAGCGGGAGGGACCCACATATACAATGAGCAGTTCTTC. Amino acids: CAISESGAGGTHIYNEQFF.

This clonotype was picked up a small number of times. V gene TRBV6-2 or TRBV6-3 combines with J gene TRBJ2-4, with D unclear. The CDR3 is 15 amino acids. CDR1 is MNHEY, CDR2 SVGEGT, per germline. Between the trimmed V and J ends, which lost 7 bases and 0 bases, there was a span of 13 bases. The CDR3 region is CASTPHRLAKNIQYF. CDR3 nucleotide sequence: TGTGCCAGCACCCCACATAGACTAGCCAAAAACATTCAGTACTTC.

The chain recombines TRBV6-1 with TRBJ2-1; TRBD2 agrees at 11 bases. CDR1 MNHNS and CDR2 SASEGT come from the germline V gene. CDR3 length equals 15 residues. V trimming: 4 bases; J trimming: 10 bases; junction bases outside the gene matches: 9. The CDR3 region is CASSGLTSGNYEQFF. CDR3 bases: TGTGCCAGCAGTGGGCTGACTAGCGGGAACTACGAGCAGTTCTTC.

By sample fraction, this clonotype is large. J is TRBJ2-3 and V is TRBV10-3, with TRBD2 identical over 11 bases. This CDR3 contains 15 residues. Germline CDR1 is ENHRY and CDR2 is SYGVKD. After removal of 8 bases from V and 5 bases from J, the junction contained 9 bases not matched to a gene. The CDR3 is CAISGSSGGQDTQYF. Written as DNA, the CDR3 is TGTGCCATCTCCGGATCTAGCGGGGGGCAAGATACGCAGTATTTT.